This T cell receptor (beta chain) was recovered during a study of graft-versus-host responses after intestinal transplantation. The germline gives CDR1 SGHVS, CDR2 FNYEAQ. There are 13 residues in the CDR3. V lost 8 bases to trimming and J lost 4 bases, with 11 bases between them. About this clone: Antigen unknown.

This table comes from immunoSEQ multiplex PCR, and its TCRdb copy is limited to in-frame clones, with some not included. The profile covers some 140,000 clones, with about 90% appearing a single time and around 0.19% taken by the ten largest. Here the sequenced sample was unstimulated CD4+ T cells sorted from spleen or lymph node cells, taken before intestinal transplant. This clonotype was sampled from a human donor who received an intestinal transplant. V gene TRBV7-6 combines with J gene TRBJ1-4; unclear D gene. The CDR3 nucleotides are TGTGCCAGCTCCGGGGATGATAATGAAAAACTGTTTTTT. Amino acids: CASSGDDNEKLFF.